Below are 17 T cell receptor beta chains sequenced from a single sample in a study of T-cell reconstitution after alpha-beta-depleted transplantation in children. The authors prepared the TCRbeta library with unique molecular identifiers. TCRdb analysed the PCR reads with MiXCR anew, one entry per CDR3 protein. The profile shows about a million distinct CDR3 sequences, roughly 29% of them singletons. Specimen: PBMCs, mostly from graft donor cells, collected 360 days after TCRalphabeta/CD19-depleted stem cell transplant. The receptors stem from a boy in the first two years of life who had a stem cell transplant for SCID, so the T cells may come from the graft donor.

The gene calls are TRBV18 and TRBJ2-7, with no clear D. V lost 3 bases to trimming and J lost 3 bases, with 15 bases between them. Germline CDR1 reads KGHSH; CDR2 reads LQKENI. The CDR3 length is 15 residues. The CDR3 bases are TGTGCCAGCTCACCTTTCAAGGTTGCCTACTACGAGCAGTACTTC. Residues: CASSPFKVAYYEQYF.

V usage is TRBV5-1 and J usage is TRBJ2-7; TRBD1 agrees at 9 bases. V was pared by 3 bases and J by 0 bases, with 4 bases of the junction left unmatched. CDR1 SGHRS and CDR2 YFSETQ come from the germline V gene. The CDR3 extends over 15 amino acids. As DNA, the CDR3 is TGCGCCAGCAGCTGGACAGGGGATTCCTCCTACGAGCAGTACTTC. Encoded protein: CASSWTGDSSYEQYF. Looking up the rest from reference TRBV5-1 and TRBJ2-7 gives the full variable domain: KAGVTQTPRYLIKTRGQQVTLSCSPISGHRSVSWYQQTPGQGLQFLFEYFSETQRNKGNFPGRFSGRQFSNSRSEMNVSTLELGDSALYLCASSWTGDSSYEQYFGPGTRLTVT.

The CDR3 DNA reads as TGTGCCAGCAGCCCTTCGAGGGACACTGAAGCTTTCTTT. The encoded protein is CASSPSRDTEAFF. The chain links TRBV3-1 to TRBJ1-1; D is uncertain. Trimming took 4 bases from V and 3 from J, leaving 9 bases between them. The CDR3 is 13 residues long. Germline lookup yields CDR1 LGHDT and CDR2 YNNKEL (reference sequence).

The CDR3 loop reads CASSQDPGTGYEQYF. CDR3 DNA: TGTGCCAGCAGCCAAGACCCGGGCACAGGATACGAGCAGTACTTC. The rearrangement uses TRBV4-2 and TRBJ2-7, with D possibly being TRBD1 (5 bases). V was shortened by 0 bases and J by 4 bases, with 13 bases between the two germline ends. This CDR3 has 15 residues. Germline V gene sequence: CDR1 LGHNA, CDR2 YNFKEQ.

The V and J genes are TRBV9 and TRBJ2-7; D is perhaps TRBD1 (6 bases). The CDR3 spans 15 residues. Germline values: CDR1 SGDLS, CDR2 YYNGEE. The V gene lost 3 bases and the J gene lost 2 bases, with 15 bases spanning the gap. In DNA, the CDR3 is TGTGCCAGCAGCGCCCCTGGGGGCCCGACCTACGAGCAGTACTTC. It codes for CASSAPGGPTYEQYF.

This chain links TRBV20-1 with TRBJ2-5; TRBD1 matches 8 bases. CDR1 and CDR2 (germline): DFQATT, SNEGSKA (reference sequence). V lost 5 bases, J lost 5 bases, and 10 bases stayed unmatched. This CDR3 has 14 residues. The CDR3: CSASPTGAGETQYF. The CDR3 region has the DNA TGCAGTGCTTCCCCGACAGGGGCAGGGGAGACCCAGTACTTC.

The J gene is TRBJ2-7, the V gene TRBV3-1, with TRBD2 identical over 8 bases. The germline V gene encodes CDR1 LGHDT and CDR2 YNNKEL (reference sequence). V shed 4 bases and J 2 bases; nucleotides not matched to a gene: 7. This CDR3 region has 15 residues. The CDR3 spells CASSPTSGVPYEQYF. In nucleotides, the CDR3 is TGTGCCAGCAGCCCCACTAGCGGAGTCCCCTACGAGCAGTACTTC.

The V call is TRBV12-3 or TRBV12-4, the J call TRBJ1-1; a possible D gene is TRBD1 (5 bases). This CDR3 has 14 amino acids. V was clipped by 5 bases and J by 6 bases, with 16 bases between them. As DNA, the CDR3 is TGTGCCAGCAGTCCCCGGCCCGTGGGGGCTGAAGCTTTCTTT. The encoded protein is CASSPRPVGAEAFF.

The chain is built from TRBV19 and TRBJ1-5; TRBD1 agrees at 7 bases. V was pared by 3 bases and J by 6 bases, with 5 bases of the junction left unmatched. From germline, CDR1 is LNHDA and CDR2 SQIVND (reference sequence). The CDR3 contains 14 residues. The CDR3 DNA is TGTGCCAGTAGTATCGAGGGGGCTTTTCAGCCCCAGCATTTT. Translation gives CASSIEGAFQPQHF.

The chain recombines TRBV12-3 or TRBV12-4 with TRBJ2-1, with D perhaps TRBD2 (6 bases). V lost 3 bases to trimming and J lost 5 bases, with 17 bases between them. This CDR3 comprises 16 residues. CDR3 in amino acids: CASSFLTRREDNEQFF. As DNA, the CDR3 is TGTGCCAGCAGTTTCCTTACTAGGCGGGAAGACAATGAGCAGTTCTTC.

Ten or more counts support this clonotype. The V gene is TRBV29-1, the J gene TRBJ1-1, with D unclear. CDR3 length: 8 residues. Germline V gene sequence: CDR1 SQVTM, CDR2 ANQGSEA. Deletions cut 6 bases from V and 9 bases from J, with 5 bases between. Here the CDR3 DNA reads TGCAGCGTGGATAAAGCTTTCTTT. Its translation: CSVDKAFF.

This sequence joins TRBV12-3 or TRBV12-4 and TRBJ2-1, with TRBD2 matching over 9 bases. This CDR3 has 16 residues. With V trimmed by 7 bases and J by 7 bases, 14 bases remained unmatched. Written as DNA, the CDR3 is TGTGCCAGCACCTTACGTGCGACTAGCGGAGGAAATGAGCAGTTCTTC. It translates to CASTLRATSGGNEQFF.

This clonotype has only a few counts. CDR3 loop: CASSLDSGFSTDTQYF. The CDR3 DNA sequence: TGCGCCAGCAGCTTGGATTCCGGGTTCAGCACAGATACGCAGTATTTT. This rearrangement joins TRBV5-1 to TRBJ2-3, with D uncertain. Germline V lookup: CDR1 SGHRS, CDR2 YFSETQ. The CDR3 has 16 amino acids. Trimming removed 0 bases at V and 0 bases at J, with 11 bases between.

The table lists this clonotype with a few counts. The genes are TRBV29-1 and TRBJ1-2; the match to TRBD1 covers 7 bases. This CDR3 has 12 amino acids. Germline CDR1 SQVTM, CDR2 ANQGSEA. J gave up 4 bases and V 3 bases, and 2 bases lay outside the gene matches. The CDR3: CSVEQGGYGYTF. The DNA of the CDR3 is TGCAGCGTTGAGCAGGGGGGCTATGGCTACACCTTC.

This chain uses TRBV12-3 or TRBV12-4 with TRBJ1-1, with D unclear. With 6 bases removed from V and 0 bases from J, the gap between germline ends came to 11 bases. This CDR3 comprises 14 residues. The DNA of the CDR3 is TGTGCCAGCAGCCGATCGGCGGTGAACACTGAAGCTTTCTTT. Protein: CASSRSAVNTEAFF.

The sample holds many counts of this clonotype. This chain links TRBV10-2 with TRBJ1-1; D may be TRBD1 (5 bases). The CDR3 is 14 amino acids. The ends were cut back, 7 bases at V and 1 base at J, with 13 bases in the middle. Germline assignment: CDR1 WSHSY and CDR2 SAAADI. DNA of the CDR3: TGCGCCAGCAAGTCAGGGTGGGAGAACACTGAAGCTTTCTTT. Its protein is CASKSGWENTEAFF.

There are a few counts of this clonotype. The chain links TRBV7-2 to TRBJ2-3; D gene uncertain. CDR1 and CDR2 from the germline V gene are SGHTA and FQGNSA. The CDR3 loop spans 13 amino acids. Trimming stripped 2 bases from V and 6 bases from J, with 9 bases between. CDR3 in DNA: TGTGCCAGCAGCTTAAAGGTTCGGGATACGCAGTATTTT. Translation: CASSLKVRDTQYF. The entire variable domain, with the rest obtained from reference TRBV7-2 and TRBJ2-3, is as follows: GAGVSQSPSNKVTEKGKDVELRCDPISGHTALYWYRQSLGQGLEFLIYFQGNSAPDKSGLPSDRFSAERTGGSVSTLTIQRTQQEDSAVYLCASSLKVRDTQYFGPGTRLTVL.